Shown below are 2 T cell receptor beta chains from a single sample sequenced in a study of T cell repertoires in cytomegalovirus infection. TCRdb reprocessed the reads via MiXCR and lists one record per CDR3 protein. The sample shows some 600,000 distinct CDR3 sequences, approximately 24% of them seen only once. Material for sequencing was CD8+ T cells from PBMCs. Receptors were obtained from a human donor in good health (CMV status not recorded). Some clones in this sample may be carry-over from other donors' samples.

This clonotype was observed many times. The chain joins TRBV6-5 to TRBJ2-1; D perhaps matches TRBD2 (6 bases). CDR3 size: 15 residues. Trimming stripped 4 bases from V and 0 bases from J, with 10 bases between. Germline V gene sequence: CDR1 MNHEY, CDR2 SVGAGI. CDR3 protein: CASSWEVSSYNEQFF. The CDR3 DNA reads TGTGCCAGCAGTTGGGAGGTGAGCTCCTACAATGAGCAGTTCTTC.

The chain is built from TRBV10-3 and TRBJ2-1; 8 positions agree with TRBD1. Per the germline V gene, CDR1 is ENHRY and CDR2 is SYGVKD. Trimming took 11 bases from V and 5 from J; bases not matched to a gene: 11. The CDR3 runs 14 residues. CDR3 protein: CAARSQGANNEQFF. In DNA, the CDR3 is TGTGCCGCCCGAAGCCAGGGGGCCAACAATGAGCAGTTCTTC.